This TCR beta chain was captured in a study of blood T cell repertoires in COVID-19 (dated by TCRdb to between 2020 and 2021). About the investigation overall: Samples covering the acute and convalescent phases of COVID-19 were provided by collaborators in the United States, Italy and Spain. The material from the prospective study consisted of cDNA or gDNA derived from T cells, B-cell-depleted T cells, or PBMCs. Where HLA class I and class II types were available, the types were taken from metadata supplied by the sample provider, not from assay-based typing. The samples were drawn from the first 160 participants of the ongoing ImmuneRACE study and from some 1,300 subjects provided by 6 global collaborators. Sample metadata almost always included a de-identified subject ID, COVID-19 status, age in years and sex. The repertoires were made available in a free public database intended to serve as a resource for research on the immune response to SARS-CoV-2. Deeply sampled blood TCRbeta repertoires from subjects exposed to, actively infected with, or recovered from COVID-19 were included in the dataset.

The immunoSEQ Assay, a bias-controlled multiplex PCR, was used to amplify TCRbeta CDR3 regions from genomic DNA. The study's own analysis went as follows. The number of nucleated cells in each sample was estimated from the amplification of reference gene primers within the assay. Sequence reads were collapsed and filtered to measure the absolute abundance of every unique TCRbeta CDR3 rearrangement. For each sample, productive Simpson clonality was calculated as the square root of Simpson's diversity index across productive rearrangements. In its TCRdb copy, this immuneACCESS table keeps in-frame sequences only and misses some clones. Where compared with another copy, unresolved V genes explain less than half of these, and the others have no known cause. V and J calls plus clone size are reproduced from that table; the DNA served to infer D and trimming. This sample has roughly 100,000 clones in its table, and around four fifths of those were observed once. The ten largest clones represent around 12% of the sample.

The CDR3 runs 14 residues from the cysteine to the phenylalanine. Only CDR3 DNA remains: 42 bases, in frame from the first base. The junction shows trimming of 5 bases on V and 4 bases on J, plus 17 bases between the germline ends. CDR1 and CDR2 were assigned from the germline V gene (reference sequence) as DFQATT and SNEGSKA. Comment on this clone: This receptor's antigen is unknown. No qualities accompany the bases; no much larger clone lies one base away.

The investigation overall reported the following: How much clinical and demographic metadata was included differed by source and by participant, and the metadata was provided uncurated.

Each collaborating institution followed its own protocols to collect whole blood in K2EDTA tubes. Collaborator samples were shipped for TCRbeta analysis as frozen whole blood, isolated PBMCs, or DNA extracted from either sample type. The source material was peripheral blood. The chain is encoded by TRBV20-1 joined to TRBJ1-1; perhaps TRBD1 is the D gene, with 5 bases matching. The TCR sequence derives from a human donor in a cohort sampled during active COVID-19. The DNA reads as follows: TGCAGTGCTCGTGGGGGGGACCTGCCCACTGAAGCTTTCTTT. Its translation reads: CSARGGDLPTEAFF.